One sample yielded the 32 T cell receptor beta chains listed below, sequenced in a study of blood T cell repertoires in COVID-19. Sequenced by immunoSEQ multiplex PCR; TCRdb stores in-frame clones only, minus some. The profile shows a few hundred thousand clones, 85% of them singletons. Source material: peripheral blood. These receptors all come from a woman in her late teens or twenties with acute or convalescent COVID-19.

The genes are TRBV7-3 and TRBJ2-7, with TRBD1 as a possible D gene (5 bases). Germline lookup yields CDR1 SGHTA and CDR2 FQGTGA. V lost 5 bases and J lost 2, with 22 bases in between. The CDR3 covers 17 residues. The CDR3 DNA reads as TGTGCCAGCAGCCTCGCCGCCAGCAGGGCCTTGACCTACGAGCAGTACTTC. Residues: CASSLAASRALTYEQYF.

This chain links TRBV28 with TRBJ1-4, with 7 nucleotides matching TRBD1. Germline V CDR1 and CDR2: MDHEN, SYDVKM. The J segment lost 0 bases and the V segment lost 5 bases, leaving 0 bases of the junction unmatched. CDR3 size: 14 residues. In DNA form, the CDR3 reads TGTGCCAGCAGTACAGGGGCAACTAATGAAAAACTGTTTTTT. Amino acids: CASSTGATNEKLFF.

The J gene is TRBJ2-1, the V gene TRBV4-1; 10 nucleotides match TRBD2. Germline loops: CDR1 MGHRA, CDR2 YSYEKL. The CDR3 covers 17 residues. Trimming took 3 bases from V and 0 from J; bases not matched to a gene: 5. The CDR3 protein is CASSHPIAGGSYNEQFF. As DNA, the CDR3 is TGCGCCAGCAGCCACCCTATAGCGGGAGGCTCCTACAATGAGCAGTTCTTC.

The chain is built from TRBV6-5 and TRBJ1-3, with D possibly being TRBD1 (6 bases). CDR3 length: 15 residues. Germline assignment: CDR1 MNHEY and CDR2 SVGAGI. V was shortened by 7 bases and J by 0 bases, with 13 bases between the two germline ends. This CDR3 is CASTRGWSSGNTIYF. The CDR3 DNA reads TGTGCCAGCACGAGGGGGTGGAGCTCTGGAAACACCATATATTTT.

The rearrangement joins TRBV5-6 to TRBJ1-3, with TRBD1 matching over 7 bases. The CDR3 totals 15 residues. V gave up 4 bases and J gave up 5 bases; unmatched junction bases: 9. Germline CDR1 is SGHDT and CDR2 is YYEEEE. The CDR3 coding sequence is TGTGCCAGCAGCGCCGACCGGGACAGCAGAAACACCATATATTTT. This gives the protein CASSADRDSRNTIYF.

The chain links TRBV5-6 to TRBJ2-3, with 10 bases that match TRBD1. Germline-derived CDR1 and CDR2 are SGHDT and YYEEEE. This CDR3 spans 15 amino acids. V trimming: 4 bases; J trimming: 5 bases; junction bases outside the gene matches: 7. CDR3 loop: CASSTGTGDRDTQYF. Written as DNA, the CDR3 is TGTGCCAGCAGCACCGGGACAGGGGATAGAGATACGCAGTATTTT.

The chain joins TRBV7-8 to TRBJ2-4; a weak D match, TRBD1 (6 bases). The germline gives CDR1 SGHVS, CDR2 FQNEAQ. The V end lost 4 bases, the J end lost 1 base, and 14 bases lay between the germline ends. This CDR3 contains 16 residues. The DNA for the CDR3 is TGTGCCAGCAGCTACGGCCAGGGGAACGCCAAAAACATTCAGTACTTC. The encoded protein is CASSYGQGNAKNIQYF.

The rearrangement uses TRBV27 and TRBJ2-5, with D possibly being TRBD1 (6 bases). The germline V gene has CDR1 MNHEY and CDR2 SMNVEV (reference sequence). V lost 5 bases, J lost 1 base, and 14 bases lay in between. The CDR3 extends over 15 amino acids. The CDR3 DNA follows: TGTGCCAGCAGTGGGCCGGGACATCTCCAAGAGACCCAGTACTTC. It specifies CASSGPGHLQETQYF.

The count of this clone is one. The chain uses TRBV18 and TRBJ1-1; D is unresolved. The CDR3 extends over 16 amino acids. Germline-derived CDR1 and CDR2 are KGHSH and LQKENI. V was trimmed by 1 base and J by 3 bases, leaving 15 bases between them. This chain's CDR3 is CASSPLMEGGDTEAFF. CDR3 sequence (DNA): TGTGCCAGCTCACCACTAATGGAGGGCGGGGACACTGAAGCTTTCTTT.

This sequence joins TRBV19 and TRBJ2-3, with 13 nucleotides matching TRBD2. The CDR3 spans 17 residues. V lost 4 bases to trimming and J lost 0 bases; unmatched junction nucleotides: 4. From germline, CDR1 is LNHDA and CDR2 SQIVND (reference sequence). The CDR3 spells CASSTRLAGGSTDTQYF. The CDR3 DNA follows: TGTGCCAGTAGTACGCGACTAGCGGGGGGAAGCACAGATACGCAGTATTTT.

For this clone: This sequence may be a read error, since a much larger clone differs from it by one base. Other nucleotide sequences in the sample specify the same CDR3. The V call is TRBV10-3, the J call TRBJ1-2; the D is unclear. The CDR3 runs to 14 residues. CDR1 and CDR2 (germline): ENHRY, SYGVKD. The CDR3 nucleotides read TGTGCCATCAGGAGGAGCAACGTTAACTATGGCTACACCTTT. It translates to CAIRRSNVNYGYTF.

This clone was seen a few times. The V call is TRBV7-2, the J call TRBJ1-2, with TRBD1 matching 10 bases. Germline V gene sequence: CDR1 SGHTA, CDR2 FQGNSA. The CDR3 covers 15 residues. Trimming took 5 bases from V and 7 from J; bases not matched to a gene: 10. This chain's CDR3 is CASSPRDWTGGGYTF. The CDR3 DNA is TGTGCCAGCAGCCCACGAGACTGGACAGGGGGTGGCTACACCTTC.

The chain uses TRBV9 and TRBJ1-3, with a weak D call TRBD1 (6 bases). The V and J ends lost 3 bases and 0 bases respectively, with 22 bases between them. Germline values: CDR1 SGDLS, CDR2 YYNGEE. CDR3 length: 19 amino acids. CDR3 residues: CASSAQRLATDSSGNTIYF. CDR3 nucleotides: TGTGCCAGCAGCGCCCAACGACTAGCTACGGACAGCTCTGGAAACACCATATATTTT.

The chain is built from TRBV5-4 and TRBJ1-1, with D perhaps matching TRBD1 (5 bases). Germline V gene lookup returns CDR1 SGHNT and CDR2 YYREEE (reference sequence). Trimming shortened V by 3 bases and J by 7 bases, and 13 bases separated the two germline ends. CDR3 length: 13 amino acids. For the CDR3, the DNA is TGTGCCAGCAGCTCTCCGGGGGGAGTTGAAGCTTTCTTT. Residues: CASSSPGGVEAFF.

The rearrangement uses TRBV3-1 (or the pseudogene TRBV3-2) and TRBJ1-2; TRBD1 is a possible D gene (5 bases). Between the trimmed V and J ends, which lost 5 bases and 3 bases, there was a span of 16 bases. Germline lookup yields CDR1 LGHDT and CDR2 YNNKEL (reference sequence). The CDR3 length is 15 residues. The CDR3 loop reads CASSSRLQGYYGYTF. CDR3 bases: TGTGCCAGCAGCTCTAGGCTGCAGGGATACTATGGCTACACCTTC.

The chain employs TRBV7-2 and TRBJ1-4; 8 positions agree with TRBD1. Trimming cost V 5 bases and J 8 bases; bases outside gene matches: 10. The CDR3 covers 15 residues. CDR1 and CDR2 (germline): SGHTA, FQGNSA. The CDR3 nucleotides read TGTGCCAGCAGCGCGGTCGCAGGGGGCCGGGAAAAACTGTTTTTT. The encoded protein is CASSAVAGGREKLFF. Looking up the rest from reference TRBV7-2 and TRBJ1-4 gives the full variable domain: GAGVSQSPSNKVTEKGKDVELRCDPISGHTALYWYRQSLGQGLEFLIYFQGNSAPDKSGLPSDRFSAERTGGSVSTLTIQRTQQEDSAVYLCASSAVAGGREKLFFGSGTQLSVL.

V is TRBV7-9 and J is TRBJ2-1; 15 bases are shared with TRBD2. The CDR3 length is 16 residues. Trimming took 4 bases from V and 5 from J; bases not matched to a gene: 3. CDR1 and CDR2 from the germline V gene are SEHNR and FQNEAQ (reference sequence). The CDR3 reads CASSSGLAGGHNEQFF. The CDR3 DNA follows: TGTGCCAGCAGCTCGGGACTAGCGGGGGGCCACAATGAGCAGTTCTTC. The whole variable domain, remainder taken from reference TRBV7-9 and TRBJ2-1, is DTGVSQNPRHKITKRGQNVTFRCDPISEHNRLYWYRQTLGQGPEFLTYFQNEAQLEKSRLLSDRFSAERPKGSFSTLEIQRTEQGDSAMYLCASSSGLAGGHNEQFFGPGTRLTVL.

This chain uses TRBV19 with TRBJ1-2; D uncertain. The germline V and J ends were trimmed by 3 bases and 5 bases, with 13 bases remaining between them. The CDR3 contains 14 residues. Germline CDR1 and CDR2: LNHDA and SQIVND (reference sequence). The CDR3 is CASSIPARIYGYTF. In nucleotides, the CDR3 is TGTGCCAGTAGTATTCCGGCCAGGATTTATGGCTACACCTTC.

The V and J genes are TRBV9 and TRBJ2-2; 10 bases agree with TRBD1. This CDR3 has 15 residues. Trimming cost V 0 bases and J 10 bases; bases outside gene matches: 6. Germline V gene data show CDR1 as SGDLS and CDR2 as YYNGEE. The CDR3 region has the DNA TGTGCCAGCAGCGTAGTTGGACAGGGGGTCCAGGAGCTGTTTTTT. It yields the protein CASSVVGQGVQELFF.

The chain carries TRBV2 and TRBJ2-1; D may be TRBD2 (5 bases). V was shortened by 4 bases and J by 4 bases, with 11 bases between the two germline ends. The CDR3 has 14 residues. Germline values: CDR1 SNHLY, CDR2 FYNNEI. The CDR3 is CASSVLVSYNEQFF. The CDR3 bases are TGTGCCAGCAGTGTACTAGTTTCGTACAATGAGCAGTTCTTC.

This chain connects TRBV7-9 to TRBJ1-4; D remains unclear. The CDR3 has 12 residues. In germline, CDR1 is SEHNR, CDR2 FQNEAQ (reference sequence). The V end was cut by 8 bases, the J end by 2 bases, with 6 bases between. CDR3 protein: CASLSTNEKLFF. In DNA, the CDR3 is TGTGCCAGCCTGTCGACTAATGAAAAACTGTTTTTT.

The CDR3: CASSVTESSYEQYF. In nucleotides, the CDR3 is TGCGCCAGCAGCGTGACGGAGAGCTCCTACGAGCAGTACTTC. The chain has TRBV5-1 and TRBJ2-7; unclear D gene. The ends were cut back, 4 bases at V and 0 bases at J, with 11 bases in the middle. Germline V gives CDR1 SGHRS, CDR2 YFSETQ. This CDR3 comprises 14 residues.

This clone was detected a few times. The genes are TRBV5-1 and TRBJ2-1, with a weak D call TRBD2 (5 bases). Germline V gene sequence: CDR1 SGHRS, CDR2 YFSETQ. Trimming removed 0 bases from V and 2 bases from J, with 12 bases in between. The CDR3 runs 16 residues. CDR3 nucleotides: TGCGCCAGCAGCTTGGTGAGCGGCAGTCCCTACAATGAGCAGTTCTTC. This translates into CASSLVSGSPYNEQFF.

CDR3 sequence (DNA): TGTGCCACCAGCAGAGTGGGGACAGGGGTGTACTTC. Its protein is CATSRVGTGVYF. The chain is built from TRBV15 and TRBJ2-4, with 10 positions matching TRBD1. The CDR3 runs to 12 residues. The J segment lost 15 bases and the V segment lost 1 base, leaving 3 bases of the junction unmatched. Germline CDR1 reads LNHNV; CDR2 reads YYDKDF (reference sequence).

V is TRBV9 and J is TRBJ1-1; unclear D gene. V lost 0 bases to trimming and J lost 1 base, with 7 bases between them. This CDR3 region has 14 residues. Germline V lookup: CDR1 SGDLS, CDR2 YYNGEE. The CDR3, as DNA: TGTGCCAGCAGCGTAGACAGAACGAACACTGAAGCTTTCTTT. This translates into CASSVDRTNTEAFF.

The chain employs TRBV29-1 and TRBJ2-2; 8 bases agree with TRBD1. Trimming cost V 3 bases and J 1 base; bases outside gene matches: 1. Germline values: CDR1 SQVTM, CDR2 ANQGSEA. The CDR3 contains 14 residues. CDR3 loop: CSVDGQGNTGELFF. CDR3 coding DNA: TGCAGCGTTGACGGACAGGGGAACACCGGGGAGCTGTTTTTT.

V gene TRBV10-3 combines with J gene TRBJ1-4; D remains ambiguous. Trimming removed 3 bases at V and 4 bases at J, with 6 bases between. Per germline, CDR1 ENHRY and CDR2 SYGVKD. The CDR3 runs 13 residues. CDR3 coding DNA: TGTGCCATCAGTGACAAACTTAATGAAAAACTGTTTTTT. It translates to CAISDKLNEKLFF.

This chain joins TRBV7-8 and TRBJ1-1; maybe TRBD1 (5 bases). V lost 5 bases and J 4 bases, leaving 20 bases between the germline ends. Germline V gene lookup returns CDR1 SGHVS and CDR2 FQNEAQ. The CDR3 covers 16 residues. The CDR3: CASSPRPRVPSTEAFF. CDR3 coding DNA: TGTGCCAGCAGCCCCCGGCCCAGGGTTCCCAGCACTGAAGCTTTCTTT.

The rearrangement joins TRBV5-4 to TRBJ2-6; D unclear. The CDR3 loop spans 15 amino acids. Germline CDR1 is SGHNT and CDR2 is YYREEE (reference sequence). Trimming took off 0 bases at V and 6 bases at J, with 10 bases between the two ends. The CDR3 DNA reads as TGTGCCAGCAGCTTGGGGGCTGGTGAGGCCAACGTCCTGACTTTC. Protein product: CASSLGAGEANVLTF. Based on the CDR3 plus reference TRBV5-4 and TRBJ2-6, the full variable domain is ETGVTQSPTHLIKTRGQQVTLRCSSQSGHNTVSWYQQALGQGPQFIFQYYREEENGRGNFPPRFSGLQFPNYSSELNVNALELDDSALYLCASSLGAGEANVLTFGAGSRLTVL.

The chain carries TRBV7-3 and TRBJ1-6, with 8 bases identical to TRBD1. Trimming at V came to 4 bases and at J to 8 bases, leaving 4 bases not matched to a gene. CDR1 SGHTA and CDR2 FQGTGA come from the germline V gene. The CDR3 totals 14 residues. CDR3 loop: CASSSTGDHSPLHF. The CDR3 region has the DNA TGTGCCAGCAGCTCGACAGGGGATCATTCACCCCTCCACTTT.

The chain joins TRBV14 to TRBJ2-1; TRBD1 matches at 7 bases. Germline CDR1 SGHDN, CDR2 FVKESK. The CDR3 is made up of 16 amino acids. Losses at the gene ends were 5 bases for V and 10 bases for J; bases not matched to a gene: 17. The CDR3 DNA follows: TGTGCCAGCAGCACTAAGCTGACAGGGAAAGTTTGGGAGCAGTTCTTC. This sequence encodes CASSTKLTGKVWEQFF.

V gene TRBV3-1 (or the pseudogene TRBV3-2) combines with J gene TRBJ1-1; 7 bases are shared with TRBD1. The J segment lost 1 base and the V segment lost 6 bases, leaving 14 bases of the junction unmatched. The CDR3 covers 17 residues. Germline V CDR1 and CDR2: LGHDT, YNNKEL (reference sequence). The CDR3 spells CASSQTTGLGWNTEAFF. The CDR3 region has the DNA TGTGCCAGCAGTCAAACGACAGGGTTGGGGTGGAACACTGAAGCTTTCTTT.